These 25 T cell receptor beta chains originate from one sample sequenced in a study of OX40 agonist ivuxolimab in advanced cancers. Clones were read by immunoSEQ multiplex PCR, and TCRdb kept only the in-frame ones, dropping some. The top ten hold roughly 0.7% of the sample, which has 55,000 to 85,000 clones, more than 70% seen once. This material consisted of CD4+ or CD8+ T cells sorted from blood, taken in a trial of the OX40 agonist ivuxolimab. The receptors originated from an adult with an advanced solid tumor such as melanoma, head and neck, liver or kidney cancer.

The chain has TRBV7-9 and TRBJ1-2; D is perhaps TRBD1 (6 bases). Germline lookup yields CDR1 SEHNR and CDR2 FQNEAQ (reference sequence). This CDR3 is 16 amino acids long. Trimming pared 5 bases from V and 3 bases from J, leaving 19 bases between. The CDR3 protein is CASSPGGAASDYGYTF. CDR3 sequence (DNA): TGTGCCAGCAGCCCGGGGGGGGCAGCCTCGGACTATGGCTACACCTTC. Full variable domain (outside the CDR3, taken from reference TRBV7-9 and TRBJ1-2): DTGVSQNPRHKITKRGQNVTFRCDPISEHNRLYWYRQTLGQGPEFLTYFQNEAQLEKSRLLSDRFSAERPKGSFSTLEIQRTEQGDSAMYLCASSPGGAASDYGYTFGSGTRLTVV.

This clone has just a few counts. V usage is TRBV7-9 and J usage is TRBJ1-2; unclear D gene. The V gene lost 4 bases and the J gene lost 8 bases, with 17 bases spanning the gap. Germline V lookup: CDR1 SEHNR, CDR2 FQNEAQ (reference sequence). The CDR3 consists of 14 residues. The CDR3 sequence: CASSWETALYGYTF. Here the CDR3 DNA reads TGTGCCAGCAGCTGGGAGACGGCCCTCTACGGCTACACCTTC.

V is TRBV9 and J is TRBJ2-3; D might be TRBD2 (5 bases). The CDR3 is made up of 16 amino acids. V gave up 4 bases and J gave up 0 bases, with 15 bases separating them. Germline V gene sequence: CDR1 SGDLS, CDR2 YYNGEE. CDR3 region: CASSPSSWASTDTQYF. CDR3 nucleotide sequence: TGTGCCAGCAGCCCTAGCTCCTGGGCTAGCACAGATACGCAGTATTTT.

This chain uses TRBV9 with TRBJ2-6, with D hard to call. Germline loops: CDR1 SGDLS, CDR2 YYNGEE. This CDR3 comprises 19 residues. V lost 7 bases, J lost 0 bases, and 23 bases lay in between. CDR3 sequence: CASGPNRAKSNSGANVLTF. In DNA form, the CDR3 reads TGTGCCAGCGGCCCCAATAGGGCGAAGTCCAACTCTGGGGCCAACGTCCTGACTTTC.

The chain combines TRBV7-2 with TRBJ2-2; no clear D. CDR3 length equals 14 residues. Germline CDR1 reads SGHTA; CDR2 reads FQGNSA. The V end lost 3 bases, the J end lost 6 bases, and 11 bases lay between the germline ends. The CDR3 is CASSLGEWAGELFF. DNA for the CDR3: TGTGCCAGCAGCTTGGGCGAGTGGGCCGGGGAGCTGTTTTTT.

The chain joins TRBV19 to TRBJ1-2; TRBD1 matches 7 bases. The CDR3 runs 15 residues. V gave up 8 bases and J gave up 8 bases; unmatched junction bases: 17. The germline V gene encodes CDR1 LNHDA and CDR2 SQIVND (reference sequence). CDR3 nucleotides: TGTGCCAGTCACCTTCGGACAGGCCGCACGGGAGGCTACACCTTC. This translates into CASHLRTGRTGGYTF.

The chain carries TRBV29-1 and TRBJ2-4; a possible D gene is TRBD1 (6 bases). The CDR3 has 14 amino acids. Germline CDR1 reads SQVTM; CDR2 reads ANQGSEA. The ends were cut back, 4 bases at V and 6 bases at J, with 16 bases in the middle. CDR3 coding DNA: TGCAGCGTTGCCCGAAGGCAGGGGTTAAACATTCAGTACTTC. This gives the protein CSVARRQGLNIQYF.

V usage is TRBV19 and J usage is TRBJ1-1; possible D gene TRBD1, 5 bases. The CDR3 totals 16 residues. CDR1 is LNHDA, CDR2 SQIVND, per germline (reference sequence). Trimming removed 0 bases at V and 4 bases at J, with 15 bases between. Here the CDR3 reads CASSIDTQGPLTEAFF. The CDR3 DNA sequence: TGTGCCAGTAGTATAGATACTCAGGGCCCACTCACTGAAGCTTTCTTT.

This chain connects TRBV4-1 to TRBJ2-7, with 8 nucleotides matching TRBD1. Germline V lookup: CDR1 MGHRA, CDR2 YSYEKL. The CDR3 consists of 15 residues. Losses at the gene ends were 1 base for V and 1 base for J; bases not matched to a gene: 3. The DNA for the CDR3 is TGCGCCAGCAGCCAAGCCGGGACAGGTTCCTACGAGCAGTACTTC. Protein: CASSQAGTGSYEQYF.

Comment on this clone: Distinct nucleotide sequences in the sample also encode this CDR3. The rearrangement links TRBV6-5 to TRBJ1-3, with no clear D. CDR1 is MNHEY and CDR2 is SVGAGI in the germline V gene. This CDR3 has 15 amino acids. The V and J ends lost 2 bases and 0 bases respectively, with 8 bases between them. The CDR3 bases are TGTGCCAGCAGTTACGGCCGAGACTCTGGAAACACCATATATTTT. It specifies CASSYGRDSGNTIYF.

This rearrangement joins TRBV27 to TRBJ1-6; D remains unclear. V lost 7 bases and J lost 9, with 10 bases in between. CDR1 MNHEY and CDR2 SMNVEV come from the germline V gene (reference sequence). The CDR3 runs to 12 residues. The DNA for the CDR3 is TGTGCCAGCACCCTGGGTGGTTCACCCCTCCACTTT. This gives the protein CASTLGGSPLHF.

For the CDR3, the DNA is TGTGCCAGCAGCCGCTACCCAGGGGGTCTAGCCAAAAACATTCAGTACTTC. Encoded protein: CASSRYPGGLAKNIQYF. The chain combines TRBV7-2 with TRBJ2-4; 7 bases match TRBD1. Germline V gene data show CDR1 as SGHTA and CDR2 as FQGNSA. J was trimmed by 0 bases and V by 5 bases; bases with no gene match: 10. This CDR3 region has 17 residues.

CDR3: CASSPSGGAGDTQYF. The CDR3 coding sequence is TGTGCCAGCTCGCCTAGCGGGGGAGCTGGAGATACGCAGTATTTT. The genes are TRBV18 and TRBJ2-3; 10 nucleotides line up with TRBD2. Germline V lookup: CDR1 KGHSH, CDR2 LQKENI. V lost 6 bases to trimming and J lost 5 bases; unmatched junction nucleotides: 8. This CDR3 is built from 15 residues.

A single count supports this clone. Other DNA sequences in the same sample also yield this CDR3. The CDR3 sequence is CASSPGYGYTF. CDR3 nucleotides: TGTGCCAGCAGCCCCGGCTATGGCTACACCTTC. The chain combines TRBV7-2 with TRBJ1-2; D not certain. Germline V lookup: CDR1 SGHTA, CDR2 FQGNSA. Trimming stripped 5 bases from V and 4 bases from J, with 5 bases between. This CDR3 is built from 11 residues.

This chain uses TRBV29-1 with TRBJ1-4; 8 bases map to TRBD1. The V gene's germline CDR1 is SQVTM and CDR2 ANQGSEA. The CDR3 runs 12 residues. J gave up 7 bases and V 7 bases, and 5 bases lay outside the gene matches. CDR3: CSAGQGGEKLFF. Written as DNA, the CDR3 is TGCAGCGCCGGACAGGGCGGTGAAAAACTGTTTTTT.

A word on this clone: The same CDR3 can be traced to other DNA sequences in this sample. The chain couples TRBV18 to TRBJ2-5; 7 bases align to TRBD1. CDR1 KGHSH and CDR2 LQKENI come from the germline V gene. Trimming at V came to 4 bases and at J to 2 bases, leaving 1 base not matched to a gene. The CDR3 sequence is 13 residues long. In DNA, the CDR3 is TGTGCCAGCTCACGGGGACAGCAAGAGACCCAGTACTTC. Translated: CASSRGQQETQYF.

Of note for this clone: Within the sample, other DNA sequences also encode this same CDR3. The V gene is TRBV14, the J gene TRBJ1-1; 8 bases are shared with TRBD1. The ends lost 4 bases at V and 5 bases at J; junction bases unmatched: 9. The CDR3 has 15 amino acids. Germline V CDR1 and CDR2: SGHDN, FVKESK. CDR3 amino acids: CASSPRTGWGTEAFF. The CDR3 DNA reads TGTGCCAGCAGCCCGCGGACAGGGTGGGGAACTGAAGCTTTCTTT.

This chain links TRBV6-6 with TRBJ2-7; TRBD1 is a possible D gene (7 bases). This CDR3 has 15 residues. Germline lookup yields CDR1 MNHNY and CDR2 SVGAGI (reference sequence). The ends were cut back, 6 bases at V and 7 bases at J, with 22 bases in the middle. The CDR3 sequence is CASSGGQTIRGEQYF. CDR3 bases: TGTGCCAGCAGCGGGGGACAGACCATTAGGGGGGAGCAGTACTTC.

V usage is TRBV7-2 and J usage is TRBJ1-5; weak D call: TRBD1 (5 bases). From germline, CDR1 is SGHTA and CDR2 FQGNSA. The CDR3 is 15 amino acids. Trimming removed 1 base from V and 6 bases from J, with 13 bases in between. CDR3 in amino acids: CASSLVSQGGQPQHF. CDR3 DNA: TGTGCCAGCAGCTTAGTAAGTCAGGGCGGTCAGCCCCAGCATTTT.

This clone appeared a few times. Here the CDR3 reads CASSSTYEQYF. CDR3 nucleotides: TGTGCCAGCAGTTCGACCTACGAGCAGTACTTC. This chain links TRBV7-9 with TRBJ2-7; D call uncertain. This CDR3 has 11 amino acids. V was cut by 6 bases and J by 2 bases, with 5 bases left in between. The germline gives CDR1 SEHNR, CDR2 FQNEAQ (reference sequence).

The chain employs TRBV9 and TRBJ2-3; TRBD2 is a possible D gene (5 bases). With 0 bases removed from V and 9 bases from J, the gap between germline ends came to 14 bases. CDR3 length equals 14 residues. Germline assignment: CDR1 SGDLS and CDR2 YYNGEE. The CDR3 here is CASSVVGEGGTQYF. As DNA, the CDR3 is TGTGCCAGCAGCGTAGTAGGTGAAGGAGGCACGCAGTATTTT.

The chain couples TRBV7-9 to TRBJ1-1; weak D call: TRBD1 (5 bases). Germline V gives CDR1 SEHNR, CDR2 FQNEAQ (reference sequence). V lost 5 bases and J 10 bases, leaving 11 bases between the germline ends. The CDR3 is 11 residues long. CDR3 loop: CASSIGQLAFF. In nucleotides, the CDR3 is TGTGCCAGCAGCATCGGACAACTAGCTTTCTTT.

This chain uses TRBV6-5 with TRBJ1-1; 9 bases are a match to TRBD1. Germline CDR1 reads MNHEY; CDR2 reads SVGAGI. There are 16 residues in the CDR3. V lost 4 bases, J lost 5 bases, and 11 bases stayed unmatched. Here the CDR3 DNA reads TGTGCCAGCAGTTCATCCGGGACAGGGAGGGGAACTGAAGCTTTCTTT. Its translation: CASSSSGTGRGTEAFF.

This clone was picked up a small number of times. The gene calls are TRBV11-2 and TRBJ2-2; D remains ambiguous. Germline CDR1 and CDR2: SGHAT and FQNNGV. Deletions cut 3 bases from V and 5 bases from J, with 10 bases between. The CDR3 totals 14 residues. The CDR3 loop reads CASSFFRQTGELFF. The CDR3 bases are TGTGCCAGCAGCTTTTTCAGGCAGACCGGGGAGCTGTTTTTT. The variable domain in full, with the rest retrieved from reference TRBV11-2 and TRBJ2-2, is EAGVAQSPRYKIIEKRQSVAFWCNPISGHATLYWYQQILGQGPKLLIQFQNNGVVDDSQLPKDRFSAERLKGVDSTLKIQPAKLEDSAVYLCASSFFRQTGELFFGEGSRLTVL.

This clone was seen only a few times. Other DNA sequences within the sample encode an identical CDR3. The rearrangement links TRBV5-1 to TRBJ1-1; unclear D gene. The CDR3 spans 13 residues. V lost 0 bases to trimming and J lost 1 base, with 4 bases between them. Germline assignment: CDR1 SGHRS and CDR2 YFSETQ. CDR3 sequence: CASSLEGNTEAFF. The CDR3 nucleotides read TGCGCCAGCAGCTTGGAGGGGAACACTGAAGCTTTCTTT.